The source of this T cell receptor (beta chain) is a study of CD8+ T cells in alopecia areata. Turning to the study itself: Treated individuals took tofacitinib by mouth, 5 to 10 mg twice daily. A 6-month period off drug followed tofacitinib, which lasted 6 to 18 months.

Extracted from the samples, RNA was reverse transcribed into cDNA to serve as the sequencing template. Profiled with immunoSEQ multiplex PCR; TCRdb holds only in-frame clones, not every one. The table includes 200,000 or so clones, roughly 57% detected once. The CDR3 runs to 15 residues. From germline, CDR1 is SGDLS and CDR2 YYNGEE. The trim removed 3 bases at V and 1 base at J, leaving 2 bases unmatched. This receptor was obtained from a human donor with alopecia areata. The sequences come from CD4+ T cells sorted from blood, collected at week 0. V usage is TRBV9 and J usage is TRBJ2-1, with TRBD1 matching over 9 bases. The CDR3 bases are TGTGCCAGCAGCGCCGACAGGGGGTCCTACAATGAGCAGTTCTTC. It specifies CASSADRGSYNEQFF.